This T cell receptor beta chain comes out of a study of cytomegalovirus exposure and HLA in healthy donors. Study background: Samples from HLA-typed donors yielded about 80 million unique TCRs in an early data release.

The germline V and J ends were trimmed by 6 bases and 2 bases, with 13 bases remaining between them. In germline, CDR1 is MNHNS, CDR2 SASEGT. The CDR3 length is 15 residues. The PCR contained 60 Vbeta and 13 Jbeta primers. Profiling relied on immunoSEQ multiplex PCR, and the TCRdb table lists in-frame clones only, not all of them. Altogether under 150,000 clones are present, 70% to 85% being singletons, with the ten largest covering around 10%. Study-wide results and caveats: Sequencing artifact likely explains a cluster of highly shared sequence variants.

For this clone: Antigen specificity is unknown.

This chain joins TRBV6-1 and TRBJ1-4; TRBD1 is a possible D gene (6 bases). This TCR was sampled from a woman aged 50 to 65 in good health and CMV-seropositive. What was sequenced was PBMCs. The CDR3 DNA reads as TGTGCCAGCAGGCTGAGACAGGACACTAATGAAAAACTGTTTTTT. Translating gives CASRLRQDTNEKLFF.